These 6 T cell receptor beta chains share one sample of origin, sequenced in a study of blood T cells in healthy people across ages. Using a J-beta primer mix together with a sample-barcoded 5' primer, a second PCR was run for about 6 to 11 cycles. Via MiXCR, TCRdb re-called the 5' RACE reads, giving one row per CDR3 protein. This sample carries 1.5 million or so distinct CDR3 sequences, approximately 40% of them seen once, and the ten largest clones take 7.9%. Sequenced sample: blood. These receptors originate from a woman aged 18-35 years in good health.

The genes are TRBV13 and TRBJ2-5; TRBD2 matches at 11 bases. TRBJ2-7 explains the end of the DNA better; the J call may be wrong. The length of the CDR3 is 17 residues. From germline, CDR1 is PRHDT and CDR2 FYEKMQ (reference sequence). The CDR3 reads CASSLVASGRPSYEQYF. The CDR3 DNA sequence: TGTGCCAGCAGCTTAGTGGCTAGCGGGAGGCCCTCCTACGAGCAGTACTTC.

This chain links TRBV2 with TRBJ2-3; D not resolved. V was clipped by 8 bases and J by 0 bases, with 12 bases between them. The germline gives CDR1 SNHLY, CDR2 FYNNEI. CDR3 size: 14 residues. CDR3 nucleotide sequence: TGTGCCAGCCCGGAACGATCTAGCACAGATACGCAGTATTTT. It is translated as CASPERSSTDTQYF.

V and J are TRBV25-1 and TRBJ2-3, with D perhaps TRBD1 (6 bases). Germline values: CDR1 MGHDK, CDR2 SYGVNS. The CDR3 is made up of 15 amino acids. Trimming cost V 4 bases and J 2 bases, with 13 bases left between them. The CDR3 bases are TGTGCCAGCAGTGGTGGGGGCGCGGTCACAGATACGCAGTATTTT. Encoded protein: CASSGGGAVTDTQYF.

The gene calls are TRBV2 and TRBJ2-5; possible D gene TRBD2, 7 bases. Germline CDR1 and CDR2: SNHLY and FYNNEI. The V gene lost 7 bases and the J gene lost 4 bases, with 10 bases spanning the gap. There are 12 residues in the CDR3. This CDR3 is CASMGGPETQYF. The DNA for the CDR3 is TGTGCCAGCATGGGGGGGCCAGAGACCCAGTACTTC.

The chain carries TRBV20-1 and TRBJ2-4; D gene uncertain. The J call may not be correct, given that the DNA end is closer to TRBJ2-7. Germline loops: CDR1 DFQATT, CDR2 SNEGSKA (reference sequence). This CDR3 comprises 11 residues. The CDR3 protein is CSVSGLNEQYF. The DNA of the CDR3 is TGCAGTGTTTCCGGTCTGAACGAGCAGTACTTC.

V is TRBV7-3 and J is TRBJ1-5; D gene unclear. Germline CDR1 and CDR2: SGHTA and FQGTGA. Trimming removed 6 bases from V and 15 bases from J, with 21 bases in between. The CDR3 loop spans 13 amino acids. Here the CDR3 reads CASSNRRGGPLHF. DNA for the CDR3: TGTGCCAGCAGTAACCGGCGGGGTGGGCCCTTGCATTTT.